This TCR beta chain was recorded in a study of T cells in Graves' hyperthyroidism and ophthalmopathy. Study-wide results and limits: Within blood appeared most thyroid clonotypes that had expanded above 0.001. The model made its ophthalmopathy prediction, and onset followed a median around 6.5 months later.

This clonotype was observed a handful of times. Its antigen is not known. Thyroid ultrasound, orbital computed tomography, clinical symptoms, and serum thyroxine and TRAb underpinned diagnoses. Regions amplified from RNA transcripts were the TCR beta CDR3 regions. First-round RT-PCR targeting the TCR CDR3 was performed with the HTBI primer set. In TCRdb, the multiplex PCR reads were re-called with MiXCR into one record per CDR3 protein. The sample yields 350,000 to 400,000 distinct CDR3 sequences, 15% seen once. The sequencing input was blood. This receptor was obtained from a woman in her 30s with Graves' hyperthyroidism.

The CDR3 DNA reads as TGTGCCAGCAGTACGACAGCCGAGCAGTACTTC. This sequence encodes CASSTTAEQYF. The chain uses TRBV12-3 or TRBV12-4 and TRBJ2-7; perhaps TRBD1 as D (5 bases). The CDR3 runs 11 residues. The V and J ends lost 5 bases and 6 bases respectively, with 8 bases between them.